The T cell receptor (beta chain) under discussion was sequenced for a study of cytomegalovirus exposure and HLA in healthy donors. Overall study results and limits: Of the V segments, some could not be distinguished, including TRBV6-2 and TRBV6-3, and were excluded.

CDR3 length: 15 amino acids. The V gene end was trimmed by 1 base and the J gene end by 7 bases; junction bases not matched to a gene: 2. Germline loops: CDR1 LNHNV, CDR2 YYDKDF (reference sequence). For this clone: Its antigen is unknown.

The primer mix had 60 Vbeta and 13 Jbeta primers. Profiling relied on immunoSEQ multiplex PCR, and the TCRdb table lists in-frame clones only, not all of them. The data hold 80,000 to 130,000 clones, with around 74% observed a single time. This sequence was found in a male donor in good health and CMV-seropositive. The chain is built from TRBV15 and TRBJ1-6; 9 nucleotides align to TRBD1. Source material: PBMCs. The CDR3 sequence is CATSRATGGNSPLHF. The CDR3 DNA is TGTGCCACCAGCAGAGCCACAGGGGGCAATTCACCCCTCCACTTT.